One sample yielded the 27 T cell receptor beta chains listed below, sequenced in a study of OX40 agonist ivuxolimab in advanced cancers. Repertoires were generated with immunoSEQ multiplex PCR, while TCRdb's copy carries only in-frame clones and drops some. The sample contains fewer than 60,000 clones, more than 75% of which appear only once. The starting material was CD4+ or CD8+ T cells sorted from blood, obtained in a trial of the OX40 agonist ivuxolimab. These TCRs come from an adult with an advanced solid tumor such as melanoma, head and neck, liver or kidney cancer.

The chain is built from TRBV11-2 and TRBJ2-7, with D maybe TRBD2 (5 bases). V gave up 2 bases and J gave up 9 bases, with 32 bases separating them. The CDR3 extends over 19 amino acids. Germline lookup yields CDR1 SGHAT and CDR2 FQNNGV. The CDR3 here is CASSLFTNSRLAPLRGQYF. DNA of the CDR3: TGTGCCAGCAGCTTATTCACCAATTCCCGGTTGGCACCGCTTCGGGGGCAGTACTTC.

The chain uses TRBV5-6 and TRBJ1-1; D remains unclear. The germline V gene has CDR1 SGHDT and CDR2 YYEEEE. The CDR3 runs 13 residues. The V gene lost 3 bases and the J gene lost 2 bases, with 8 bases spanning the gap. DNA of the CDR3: TGTGCCAGCAGCTCGGGTTATAACACTGAAGCTTTCTTT. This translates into CASSSGYNTEAFF.

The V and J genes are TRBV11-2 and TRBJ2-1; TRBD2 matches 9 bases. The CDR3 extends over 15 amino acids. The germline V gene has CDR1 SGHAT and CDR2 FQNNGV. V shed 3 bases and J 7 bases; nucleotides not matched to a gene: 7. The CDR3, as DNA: TGTGCCAGCAGCTTCTTAGCGGGGGTGAGAAATGAGCAGTTCTTC. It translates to CASSFLAGVRNEQFF.

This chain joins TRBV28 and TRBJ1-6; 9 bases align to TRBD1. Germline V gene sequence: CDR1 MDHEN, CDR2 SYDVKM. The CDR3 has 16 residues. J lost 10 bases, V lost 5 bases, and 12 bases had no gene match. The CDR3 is CASSLGTGRVRSPLHF. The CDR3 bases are TGTGCCAGCAGTCTCGGGACAGGGAGGGTTCGGTCACCCCTCCACTTT. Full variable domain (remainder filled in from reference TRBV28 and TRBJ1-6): DVKVTQSSRYLVKRTGEKVFLECVQDMDHENMFWYRQDPGLGLRLIYFSYDVKMKEKGDIPEGYSVSREKKERFSLILESASTNQTSMYLCASSLGTGRVRSPLHFGNGTRLTVT.

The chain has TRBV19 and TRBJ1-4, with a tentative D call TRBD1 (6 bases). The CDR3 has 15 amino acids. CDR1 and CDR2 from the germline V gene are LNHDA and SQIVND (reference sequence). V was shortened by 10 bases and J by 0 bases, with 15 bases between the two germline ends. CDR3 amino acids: CATSDSATTNEKLFF. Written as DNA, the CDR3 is TGTGCCACCTCGGACAGCGCAACAACTAATGAAAAACTGTTTTTT.

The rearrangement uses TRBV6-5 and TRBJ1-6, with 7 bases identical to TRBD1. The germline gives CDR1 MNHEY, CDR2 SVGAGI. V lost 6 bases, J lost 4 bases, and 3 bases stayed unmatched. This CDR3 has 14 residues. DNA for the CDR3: TGTGCCAGCAGACCGGGACAGTATAATTCACCCCTCCACTTT. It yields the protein CASRPGQYNSPLHF.

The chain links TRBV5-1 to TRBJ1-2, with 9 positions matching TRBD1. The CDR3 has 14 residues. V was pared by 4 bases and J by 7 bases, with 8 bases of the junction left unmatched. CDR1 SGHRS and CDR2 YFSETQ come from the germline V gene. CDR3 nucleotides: TGCGCCAGCAGCCTCGGGACAGGGATGGGTGGCTACACCTTC. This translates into CASSLGTGMGGYTF.

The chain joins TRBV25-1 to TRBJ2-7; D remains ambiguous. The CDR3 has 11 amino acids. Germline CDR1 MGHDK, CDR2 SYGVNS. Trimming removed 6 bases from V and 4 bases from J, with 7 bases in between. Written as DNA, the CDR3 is TGTGCCAGCAGAGGACCGTACGAGCAGTACGTC. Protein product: CASRGPYEQYV.

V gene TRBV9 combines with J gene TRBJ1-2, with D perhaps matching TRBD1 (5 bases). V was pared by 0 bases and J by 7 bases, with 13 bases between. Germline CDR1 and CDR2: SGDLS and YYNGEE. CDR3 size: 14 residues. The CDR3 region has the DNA TGTGCCAGCAGCGTAGAGCCTGGGGCGCCTGGCTACACCTTC. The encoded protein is CASSVEPGAPGYTF.

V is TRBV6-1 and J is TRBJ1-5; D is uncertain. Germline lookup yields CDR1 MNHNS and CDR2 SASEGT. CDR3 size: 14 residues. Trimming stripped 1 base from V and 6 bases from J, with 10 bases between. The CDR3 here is CASSEEGRRQPQHF. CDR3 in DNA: TGTGCCAGCAGTGAAGAAGGCAGGCGTCAGCCCCAGCATTTT.

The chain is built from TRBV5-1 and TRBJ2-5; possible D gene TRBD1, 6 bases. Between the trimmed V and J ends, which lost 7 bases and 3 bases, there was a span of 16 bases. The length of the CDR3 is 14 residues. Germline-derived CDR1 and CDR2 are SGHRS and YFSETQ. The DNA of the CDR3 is TGCGCCAGCGACCGGGACACGAACAAAGAGACCCAGTACTTC. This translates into CASDRDTNKETQYF.

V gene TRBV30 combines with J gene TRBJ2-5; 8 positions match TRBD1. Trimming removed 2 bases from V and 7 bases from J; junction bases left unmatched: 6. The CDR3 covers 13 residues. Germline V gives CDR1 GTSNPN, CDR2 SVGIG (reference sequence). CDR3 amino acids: CAWSSDRGVTQYF. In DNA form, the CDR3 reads TGTGCCTGGAGTTCCGACAGGGGTGTGACCCAGTACTTC. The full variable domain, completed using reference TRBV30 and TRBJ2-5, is SQTIHQWPATLVQPVGSPLSLECTVEGTSNPNLYWYRQAAGRGLQLLFYSVGIGQISSEVPQNLSASRPQDRQFILSSKKLLLSDSGFYLCAWSSDRGVTQYFGPGTRLLVL.

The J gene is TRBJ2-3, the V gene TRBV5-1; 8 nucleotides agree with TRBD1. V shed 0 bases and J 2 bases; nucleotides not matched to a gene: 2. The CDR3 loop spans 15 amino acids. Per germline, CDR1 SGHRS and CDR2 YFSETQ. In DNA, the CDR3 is TGCGCCAGCAGCTTGGGACAGGGGTTCACAGATACGCAGTATTTT. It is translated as CASSLGQGFTDTQYF.

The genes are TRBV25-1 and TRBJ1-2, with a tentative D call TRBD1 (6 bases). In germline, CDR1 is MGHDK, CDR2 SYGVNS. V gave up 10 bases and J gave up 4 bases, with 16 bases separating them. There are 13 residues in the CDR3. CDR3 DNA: TGTGCCACCTACGGGGGGCGCGTCTATGGCTACACCTTC. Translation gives CATYGGRVYGYTF.

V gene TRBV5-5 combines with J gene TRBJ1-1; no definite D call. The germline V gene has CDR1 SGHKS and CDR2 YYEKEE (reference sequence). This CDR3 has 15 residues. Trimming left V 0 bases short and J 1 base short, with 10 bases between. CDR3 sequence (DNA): TGTGCCAGCAGCTTGGTACCCGACAAGAACACTGAAGCTTTCTTT. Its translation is CASSLVPDKNTEAFF.

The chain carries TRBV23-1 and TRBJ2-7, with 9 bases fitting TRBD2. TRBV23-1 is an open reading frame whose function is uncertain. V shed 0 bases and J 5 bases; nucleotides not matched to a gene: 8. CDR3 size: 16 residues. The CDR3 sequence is CASSQSRAGGLNEQYV. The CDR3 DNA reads TGCGCCAGCAGTCAATCTAGGGCGGGGGGGCTAAACGAGCAGTACGTC.

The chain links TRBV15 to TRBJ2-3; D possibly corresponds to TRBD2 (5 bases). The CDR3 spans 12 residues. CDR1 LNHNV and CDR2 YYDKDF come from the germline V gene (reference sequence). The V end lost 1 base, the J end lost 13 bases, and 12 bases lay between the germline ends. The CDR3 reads CATSRGRSLEYF. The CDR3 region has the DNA TGTGCCACCAGCAGAGGGAGGTCCCTGGAGTATTTT.

Here the CDR3 DNA reads TGTGCCAGCAGCTTAGTACACAATGAAAAACTGTTTTTT. Translation: CASSLVHNEKLFF. The gene calls are TRBV11-2 and TRBJ1-4, with D unresolved. V lost 1 base to trimming and J lost 5 bases, with 5 bases between them. Germline assignment: CDR1 SGHAT and CDR2 FQNNGV. The CDR3 is 13 residues long.

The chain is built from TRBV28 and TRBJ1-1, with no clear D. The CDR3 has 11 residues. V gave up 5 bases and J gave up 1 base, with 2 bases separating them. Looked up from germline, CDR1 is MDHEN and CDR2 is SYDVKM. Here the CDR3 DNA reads TGTGCCAGCAGTACGAACACTGAAGCTTTCTTT. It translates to CASSTNTEAFF. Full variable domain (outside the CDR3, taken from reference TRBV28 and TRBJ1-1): DVKVTQSSRYLVKRTGEKVFLECVQDMDHENMFWYRQDPGLGLRLIYFSYDVKMKEKGDIPEGYSVSREKKERFSLILESASTNQTSMYLCASSTNTEAFFGQGTRLTVV.

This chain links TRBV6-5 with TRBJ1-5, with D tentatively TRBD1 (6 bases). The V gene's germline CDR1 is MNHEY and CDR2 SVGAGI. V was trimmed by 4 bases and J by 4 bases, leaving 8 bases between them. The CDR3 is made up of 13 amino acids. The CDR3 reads CASSWGQNQPQHF. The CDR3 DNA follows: TGTGCCAGCAGTTGGGGGCAAAATCAGCCCCAGCATTTT.

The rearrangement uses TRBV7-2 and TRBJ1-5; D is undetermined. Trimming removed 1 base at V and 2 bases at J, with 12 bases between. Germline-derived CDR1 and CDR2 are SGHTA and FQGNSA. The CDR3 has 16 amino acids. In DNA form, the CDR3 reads TGTGCCAGCAGCTTAGAGATTGGGAGAGGCAATCAGCCCCAGCATTTT. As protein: CASSLEIGRGNQPQHF. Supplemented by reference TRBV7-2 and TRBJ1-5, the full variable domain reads GAGVSQSPSNKVTEKGKDVELRCDPISGHTALYWYRQSLGQGLEFLIYFQGNSAPDKSGLPSDRFSAERTGGSVSTLTIQRTQQEDSAVYLCASSLEIGRGNQPQHFGDGTRLSIL.

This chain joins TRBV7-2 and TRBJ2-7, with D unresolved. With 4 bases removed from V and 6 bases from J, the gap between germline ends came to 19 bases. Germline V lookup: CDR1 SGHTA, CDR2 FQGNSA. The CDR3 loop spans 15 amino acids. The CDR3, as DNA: TGTGCCAGCAGCTCACAGACAACCGGCGGCCTCGAGCAGTACTTC. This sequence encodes CASSSQTTGGLEQYF. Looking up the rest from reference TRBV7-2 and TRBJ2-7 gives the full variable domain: GAGVSQSPSNKVTEKGKDVELRCDPISGHTALYWYRQSLGQGLEFLIYFQGNSAPDKSGLPSDRFSAERTGGSVSTLTIQRTQQEDSAVYLCASSSQTTGGLEQYFGPGTRLTVT.

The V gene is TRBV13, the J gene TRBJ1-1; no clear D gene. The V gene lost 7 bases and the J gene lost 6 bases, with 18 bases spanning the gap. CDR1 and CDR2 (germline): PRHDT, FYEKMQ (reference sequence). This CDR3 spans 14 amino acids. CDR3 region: CASILVSFTAEAFF. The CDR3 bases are TGTGCCAGCATCCTCGTATCGTTTACCGCTGAAGCTTTCTTT. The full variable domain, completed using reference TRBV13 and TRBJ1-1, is AAGVIQSPRHLIKEKRETATLKCYPIPRHDTVYWYQQGPGQDPQFLISFYEKMQSDKGSIPDRFSAQQFSDYHSELNMSSLELGDSALYFCASILVSFTAEAFFGQGTRLTVV.

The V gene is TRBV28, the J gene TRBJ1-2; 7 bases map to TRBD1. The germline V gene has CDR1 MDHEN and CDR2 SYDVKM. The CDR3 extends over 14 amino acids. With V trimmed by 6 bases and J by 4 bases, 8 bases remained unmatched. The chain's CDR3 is CASREQGGGYGYTF. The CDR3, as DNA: TGTGCCAGCAGAGAGCAAGGGGGCGGCTATGGCTACACCTTC.

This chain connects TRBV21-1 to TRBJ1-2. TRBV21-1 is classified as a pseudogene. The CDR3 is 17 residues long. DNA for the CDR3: TGTGCCAGCAGTTTTGGCCGGGACTTTATATTTAACTATGGCTACACCTTC. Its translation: CASSFGRDFIFNYGYTF.

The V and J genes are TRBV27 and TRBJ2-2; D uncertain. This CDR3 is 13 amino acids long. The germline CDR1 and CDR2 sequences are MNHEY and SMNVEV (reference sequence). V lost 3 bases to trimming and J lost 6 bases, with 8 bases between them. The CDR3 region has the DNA TGTGCCAGCAGTTTGAATTGGGCCGGGGAGCTGTTTTTT. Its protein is CASSLNWAGELFF.

Here the CDR3 reads CASRRGVSRTGANYGYTF. The CDR3 nucleotides read TGCGCCAGCAGGCGCGGGGTAAGTCGGACAGGCGCTAACTATGGCTACACCTTC. The genes are TRBV5-1 and TRBJ1-2, with 7 bases identical to TRBD1. J was trimmed by 0 bases and V by 5 bases; bases with no gene match: 16. There are 18 residues in the CDR3. Germline-derived CDR1 and CDR2 are SGHRS and YFSETQ.